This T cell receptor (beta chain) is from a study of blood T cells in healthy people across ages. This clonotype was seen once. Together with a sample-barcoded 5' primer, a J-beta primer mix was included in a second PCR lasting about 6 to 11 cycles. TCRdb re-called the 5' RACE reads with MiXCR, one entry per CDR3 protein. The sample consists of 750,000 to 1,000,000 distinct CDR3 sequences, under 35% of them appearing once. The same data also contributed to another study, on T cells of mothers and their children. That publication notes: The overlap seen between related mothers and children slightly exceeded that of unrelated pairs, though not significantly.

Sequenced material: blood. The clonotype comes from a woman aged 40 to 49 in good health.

The CDR3 sequence: CACTKGGLQDYGYTF. The CDR3 DNA follows: TGTGCCTGCACAAAGGGAGGGCTCCAGGACTATGGCTACACCTTC. The V gene is TRBV14, the J gene TRBJ1-2; D is unclear. Trimming left V 11 bases short and J 3 bases short, with 22 bases between. Per the germline V gene, CDR1 is SGHDN and CDR2 is FVKESK. This CDR3 has 15 residues.